A single T cell receptor (beta chain) is shown here with its context. These data originate in a study of OX40 agonist ivuxolimab in advanced cancers. Here immunoSEQ multiplex PCR was the method, and the copy in TCRdb shows in-frame clones only, minus some. Among tens of thousands of clones listed, 75% to 95% were seen once. Germline CDR1 and CDR2: MNHEY and SVGAGI. CDR3 length: 15 amino acids. V gave up 8 bases and J gave up 3 bases; unmatched junction bases: 13. Source: CD4+ or CD8+ T cells sorted from blood, taken in a trial of the OX40 agonist ivuxolimab. This receptor was identified in an adult with an advanced solid tumor such as melanoma, head and neck, liver or kidney cancer. V and J are TRBV6-5 and TRBJ2-7; 7 bases agree with TRBD1. The CDR3 sequence: CASGFPGQIDYEQYF. In DNA form, the CDR3 reads TGTGCCAGCGGATTTCCGGGACAGATAGACTACGAGCAGTACTTC.